The present TCR beta chain was sequenced within a study of T cell responses to AZD1222 COVID-19 vaccine. The repertoire was sequenced with immunoSEQ multiplex PCR; TCRdb's copy has only in-frame clones and lacks some. The sample records roughly 86,000 clones, 85% being singletons. The length of the CDR3 is 15 residues. In germline, CDR1 is SGHKS, CDR2 YYEKEE (reference sequence). V lost 2 bases, J lost 0 bases, and 8 bases lay in between. This clone was found a few times. The antigen is unknown. Study outcomes and limitations: Among AZD1222 vaccinees, only 5 to 7 were seropositive at baseline. Unmutated variant regions are reportedly the target of nearly half of TCRs that are spike-specific. Females outnumbered males among donors, who were mostly white British; clonal diversity was possibly underestimated. Without day 14 samples, only post-peak T cell repertoires were studied.

This TCR was recovered from an adult who received the AZD1222 COVID-19 vaccine. The sample was peripheral blood, taken 28 days after the second AZD1222 dose. The chain recombines TRBV5-5 with TRBJ1-4; a possible D gene is TRBD1 (6 bases). This chain's CDR3 is CASSFWTATNEKLFF. In nucleotides, the CDR3 is TGTGCCAGCAGCTTTTGGACAGCAACTAATGAAAAACTGTTTTTT.